This T cell receptor (beta chain) comes out of a study of Ad26.COV2.S vaccination and SARS-CoV-2 variants. The overall study: Intramuscular Ad26.COV2.S doses were given once or twice, 56 days apart. Study observations and caveats: Using TCR breadth and depth analyses may have led to underestimated total T cell responses. Responses of spike-specific T cells (both CD8+ and CD4+) reportedly showed substantial breadth after vaccination.

Concerning this clone itself: Its cognate antigen is unknown.

Treatment defined: around 19 received Ad26.COV2.S at low or high dose, single or two shots; roughly five received placebo; per-sample allocation not given. Day 63 following the first vaccine or placebo injection was when the samples were taken. Profiled with immunoSEQ multiplex PCR; TCRdb holds only in-frame clones, not every one. Seen here are 300,000 to 400,000 clones, approximately 86% observed once, and the top ten hold around 11%. The CDR3 is made up of 13 amino acids. Germline assignment: CDR1 MNHNS and CDR2 SASEGT. V shed 1 base and J shed 6 bases, with 7 bases lying between them. The V gene is TRBV6-1, the J gene TRBJ1-5; no definite D call. This clonotype was sampled from a person between 18 and 60 years old who received the Ad26.COV2.S COVID-19 vaccine or a placebo. The sample in question was peripheral blood, obtained in a trial of Ad26.COV2.S vaccine versus placebo. As DNA, the CDR3 is TGTGCCAGCAGTGAAGGCGAAAGTCAGCCCCAGCATTTT. Residues: CASSEGESQPQHF.